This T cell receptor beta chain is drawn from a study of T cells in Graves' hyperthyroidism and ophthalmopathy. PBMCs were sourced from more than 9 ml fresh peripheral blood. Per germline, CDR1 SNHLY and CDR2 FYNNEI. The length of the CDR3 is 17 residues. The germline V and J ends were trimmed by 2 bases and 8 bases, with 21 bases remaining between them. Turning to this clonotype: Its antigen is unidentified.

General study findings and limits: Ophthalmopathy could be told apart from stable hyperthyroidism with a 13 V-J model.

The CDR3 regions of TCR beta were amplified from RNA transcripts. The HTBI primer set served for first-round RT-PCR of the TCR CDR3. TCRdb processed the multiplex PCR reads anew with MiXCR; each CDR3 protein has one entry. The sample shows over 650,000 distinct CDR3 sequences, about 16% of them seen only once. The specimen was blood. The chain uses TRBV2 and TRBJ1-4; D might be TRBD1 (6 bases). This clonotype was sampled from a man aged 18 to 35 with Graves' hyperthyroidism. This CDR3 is CASSEKFGAGAGEKLFF. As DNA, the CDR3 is TGTGCCAGCAGTGAAAAGTTCGGAGCAGGGGCAGGAGAAAAACTGTTTTTT.